This TCR beta chain was recovered during a study of blood T cell repertoires in COVID-19. Source study methods: Estimated nucleated cell counts came from reference gene primer amplification. Assay: immunoSEQ multiplex PCR; the TCRdb copy retains only in-frame clones and omits some. V and J calls and clone size are given by that table; D and trimming were obtained from the DNA. This table has around 310,000 clones, roughly 86% appearing once. This CDR3 comprises 15 residues. Germline V gene data show CDR1 as WNHNN and CDR2 as SYGVQD (reference sequence). The ends were cut back, 5 bases at V and 2 bases at J, with 15 bases in the middle. Study members were between about 18 and 100 years old and lived in 24 US regions.

The receptor comes from a woman aged 30 to 39 who had recovered from COVID-19. Sequenced: PBMCs or T cells enriched from blood (not recorded which). The chain carries TRBV10-1 and TRBJ1-1; D might be TRBD1 (6 bases). The CDR3 nucleotides are TGCGCCAGCAGTACCCTACAGGGATTAAACACTGAAGCTTTCTTT. This encodes CASSTLQGLNTEAFF.